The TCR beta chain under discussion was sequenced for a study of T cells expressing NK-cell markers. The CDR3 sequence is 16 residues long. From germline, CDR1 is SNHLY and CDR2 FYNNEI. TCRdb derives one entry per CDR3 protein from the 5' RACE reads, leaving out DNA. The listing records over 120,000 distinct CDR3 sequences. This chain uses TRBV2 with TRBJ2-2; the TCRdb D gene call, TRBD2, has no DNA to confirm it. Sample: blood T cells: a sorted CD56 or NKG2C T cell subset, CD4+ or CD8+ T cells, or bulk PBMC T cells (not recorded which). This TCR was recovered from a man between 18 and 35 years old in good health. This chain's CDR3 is CASTSAWEGRAGELFF.